The 7 T cell receptor beta chains below come from one sample, sequenced in a study of blood T cell repertoires in COVID-19. This table comes from immunoSEQ multiplex PCR, and its TCRdb copy is limited to in-frame clones, with some not included. This sample has hundreds of thousands of clones; around nine tenths occur once, and the top ten carry roughly a tenth. Sequenced input: PBMCs or T cells enriched from blood (not recorded which). All receptors come from a middle-aged woman who had recovered from COVID-19.

The chain links TRBV7-2 to TRBJ1-3; D possibly corresponds to TRBD1 (5 bases). Germline V gives CDR1 SGHTA, CDR2 FQGNSA. The CDR3 runs 15 residues. V lost 1 base and J lost 0, with 7 bases in between. Here the CDR3 DNA reads TGTGCCAGCAGCTTAGGACAGTACTCTGGAAACACCATATATTTT. It encodes CASSLGQYSGNTIYF.

Concerning this clone: Germline is not matched at one junction end, which may reflect a read error. This chain connects TRBV7-9 to TRBJ1-1; 9 nucleotides agree with TRBD1. The CDR3 extends over 12 amino acids. Germline V gives CDR1 SEHNR, CDR2 FQNEAQ (reference sequence). The CDR3 here is CASSAAGTGGRF. The CDR3 DNA follows: TGTGCCAGCAGCGCAGCAGGCACAGGGGGCCGATTT. Based on the CDR3 plus reference TRBV7-9 and TRBJ1-1, the full variable domain is DTGVSQNPRHKITKRGQNVTFRCDPISEHNRLYWYRQTLGQGPEFLTYFQNEAQLEKSRLLSDRFSAERPKGSFSTLEIQRTEQGDSAMYLCASSAAGTGGRFGQGTRLTVV.

This clone showed up just a few times. The CDR3 DNA follows: TGTGCCAGCAGTGTAGGGGTCAGGGGTGGATCGTACGGCTACACCTTC. Its protein is CASSVGVRGGSYGYTF. The chain employs TRBV2 and TRBJ1-2, with D perhaps TRBD1 (6 bases). Germline lookup yields CDR1 SNHLY and CDR2 FYNNEI. The CDR3 is 16 amino acids. V was shortened by 4 bases and J by 8 bases, with 23 bases between the two germline ends.

This chain joins TRBV15 and TRBJ1-6; 9 bases are a match to TRBD1. Germline V gene data show CDR1 as LNHNV and CDR2 as YYDKDF (reference sequence). Trimming took 1 base from V and 7 from J; bases not matched to a gene: 11. This CDR3 spans 18 amino acids. CDR3 in DNA: TGTGCCACCAGCAGAGGGACAGGGGCCAGAACTCGGAATTCACCCCTCCACTTT. As protein: CATSRGTGARTRNSPLHF. The full variable domain, in which reference TRBV15 and TRBJ1-6 provide the parts outside the CDR3, is DAMVIQNPRYQVTQFGKPVTLSCSQTLNHNVMYWYQQKSSQAPKLLFHYYDKDFNNEADTPDNFQSRRPNTSFCFLDIRSPGLGDTAMYLCATSRGTGARTRNSPLHFGNGTRLTVT.

For the CDR3, the DNA is TGTGCCATCACCTTAGGACTAGCGGGAGGCGAGCAGTACTTC. Protein product: CAITLGLAGGEQYF. The chain couples TRBV10-3 to TRBJ2-7; 14 nucleotides line up with TRBD2. Germline V gene sequence: CDR1 ENHRY, CDR2 SYGVKD. V gave up 7 bases and J gave up 6 bases; unmatched junction bases: 5. The CDR3 contains 14 residues.

The V gene is TRBV5-1, the J gene TRBJ2-3, with D perhaps TRBD1 (6 bases). The germline CDR1 and CDR2 sequences are SGHRS and YFSETQ. The CDR3 has 15 residues. V shed 2 bases and J shed 1 base, with 11 bases lying between them. This CDR3 reads CASSFTTGGTDTQYF. As DNA, the CDR3 is TGCGCCAGCAGCTTCACGACAGGAGGCACAGATACGCAGTATTTT.

In regard to this clone: The junction does not match germline at one end; this may be a read error. V and J are TRBV3-1 (or the pseudogene TRBV3-2) and TRBJ2-7; possibly TRBD2 for D (7 bases). Per the germline V gene, CDR1 is LGHDT and CDR2 is YNNKEL (reference sequence). This CDR3 has 15 residues. This chain's CDR3 is CASTQGGGLSYEQYF. CDR3 DNA: TGTGCCAGCACCCAAGGGGGGGGCCTCTCCTACGAGCAGTACTTC.